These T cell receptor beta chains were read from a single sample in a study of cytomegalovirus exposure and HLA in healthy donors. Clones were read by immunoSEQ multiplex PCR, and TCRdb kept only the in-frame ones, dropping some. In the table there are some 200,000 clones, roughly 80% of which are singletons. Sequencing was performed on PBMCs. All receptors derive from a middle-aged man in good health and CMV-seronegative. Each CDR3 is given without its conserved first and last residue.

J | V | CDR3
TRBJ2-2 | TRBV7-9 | ASSRPRASTGELF
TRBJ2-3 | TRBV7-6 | ASSFTGVDTQY
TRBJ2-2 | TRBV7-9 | ASSPNSGSTGELF
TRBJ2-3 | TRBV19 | ASRAETTTDTQY
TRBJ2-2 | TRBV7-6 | ASSSGRTGFGELF
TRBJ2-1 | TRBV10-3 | AISGLAGATYNEQF
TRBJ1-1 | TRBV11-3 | ASSYGMNTEAF
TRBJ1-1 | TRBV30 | AWSRGALTEAF
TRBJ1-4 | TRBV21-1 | ASSMGDRGGEKLF
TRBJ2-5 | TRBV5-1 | ASSLAVQTSQKTQY
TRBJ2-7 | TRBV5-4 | ASSLGRGEQY
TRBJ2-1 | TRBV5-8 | ASSWVAGGPVEQF
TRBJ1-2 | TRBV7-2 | ASNKWDRLTKGDYGYT
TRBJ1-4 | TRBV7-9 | ASSPGTGGGEKLF
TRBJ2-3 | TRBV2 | ASSYLGSRGSTDTQY
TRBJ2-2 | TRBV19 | ASSRVGKGRTGELF
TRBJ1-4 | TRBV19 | ASSRGRANEKLF
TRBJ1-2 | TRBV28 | ASSTGTNYGYT
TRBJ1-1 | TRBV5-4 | ASSLTGTEAF
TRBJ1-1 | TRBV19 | ASRGVNTEAF
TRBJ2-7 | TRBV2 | ASSVGQGTDEQY
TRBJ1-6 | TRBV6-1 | ASRPQGLGSPLH
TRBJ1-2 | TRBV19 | ASRSQGFYGYT
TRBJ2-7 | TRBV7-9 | SSSPSSYEQY
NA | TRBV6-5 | ASSYTRGEQY
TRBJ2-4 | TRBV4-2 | ASSRAEAGPAKNIQY